This is a list of T cell receptor beta chains from one sample in a study of tumor-infiltrating lymphocytes in primary liver carcinoma. TCRdb ran MiXCR on the multiplex PCR reads and lists one entry per CDR3 protein. This table has 310,000 or so distinct CDR3 sequences, roughly three fifths appearing once. The sequenced sample was peripheral blood. These receptors were collected from a woman aged 30 to 39 with primary liver carcinoma and hepatitis B virus infection. The CDR3 runs from the conserved cysteine through the conserved F or W. The D gene is left open where the match is weak. Clone size is shown for a subset of rows, as once, few, many or a class of expanded clone.

D gene	clone size	J gene	V gene	CDR3 DNA	CDR3 protein
.	many	TRBJ2-3	TRBV29-1	TGCAGCGTTGTTGGGGGACCCACAGATACGCAGTATTTT	CSVVGGPTDTQYF
.	.	TRBJ2-7	TRBV7-9	TGTGCCAGCAGCTTAGCGCTAGGGTCCAGCGAGCAGTACTTC	CASSLALGSSEQYF
TRBD1	.	TRBJ2-7	TRBV4-1	TGCACCAGCAGCCCCTTCCTTTCGGGACAGGGTTACGAGCAGTACTTC	CTSSPFLSGQGYEQYF
TRBD1	many	TRBJ1-2	TRBV29-1	TGCAGCGTTCCGACAGGGGACGGTGGCTACACCTTC	CSVPTGDGGYTF
TRBD1	.	TRBJ1-2	TRBV30	TGTGCCTCCATCGACAGGGGAAGACCCTCTTATGACTACACCTTC	CASIDRGRPSYDYTF
.	many	TRBJ2-7	TRBV6-1	TGTGCCAGCAGTGAAGCCGTAGGGGGGAGCTCCTACGAGCAGTACTTC	CASSEAVGGSSYEQYF
.	few	TRBJ2-5	TRBV12-3/TRBV12-4	TGTGCCAGCAGCTCGATGGCGGCCCAGTACTTC	CASSSMAAQYF
TRBD1	many	TRBJ1-2	TRBV29-1	TGCAGCGTGGACAGGGGAGCCTATGGCTACACCTTC	CSVDRGAYGYTF
.	medium-sized	TRBJ1-2	TRBV11-2	TGTGCCAGCAGCCCCGGGGGTACAGTCGTTGGCTACACCTTC	CASSPGGTVVGYTF
TRBD1	.	TRBJ2-2	TRBV6-5	TGTACCACTCAACCAGGGGGCTCCACCGGGGAGCTGTTTTTT	CTTQPGGSTGELFF
.	.	TRBJ1-2	TRBV7-9	TGTGCCAGCAGCTTACCCGGGGGTAACTATGGCTACACCTTC	CASSLPGGNYGYTF
.	few	TRBJ2-1	TRBV7-9	TGTGCCAGCAGCCTAGGGTACGATGAGCAGTTCTTC	CASSLGYDEQFF
.	.	TRBJ2-7	TRBV5-5	TGTGCCAGCCATTTCAGGGGCGATATAACCTACGAGCAGTACTTC	CASHFRGDITYEQYF
TRBD1	few	TRBJ2-5	TRBV4-1	TGCGCCAGCAGCCGCAACAGGGGAGAGACCCAGTACTTC	CASSRNRGETQYF
TRBD1	.	TRBJ1-6	TRBV5-4	TGTGCCAGCAGCTTGACAGGGGGGCAAGGCTCCTATAATTCACCCCCCCACTTT	CASSLTGGQGSYNSPPHF
.	few	TRBJ1-1	TRBV30	TGTGCCTGGAGTGTCGGACGCTACACTGAAGCTTTCTTT	CAWSVGRYTEAFF
TRBD1	many	TRBJ2-7	TRBV6-5	TGTGCCAGCAGTTACTCAGGACAGGGGGACGAGCAGTACTTC	CASSYSGQGDEQYF
.	.	TRBJ2-1	TRBV11-2	TGTACCAGCAACTCCGGGGGTGCAGGGGTAATGGTAGATGAGCAGTTCTTC	CTSNSGGAGVMVDEQFF
.	.	TRBJ2-3	TRBV12-3/TRBV12-4	TGTGCCAGCAGTTTAGCGCTGTCGGCAGGGAGGCCAGATACGCAGTATTTT	CASSLALSAGRPDTQYF
TRBD1	few	TRBJ1-2	TRBV10-1	TGCGCCAGCAGTGAGTCGGCGGTAGGACAGGGAGATGGCTACACCTTC	CASSESAVGQGDGYTF
.	many	TRBJ1-1	TRBV29-1	TGCAGCGTTCAGGGGAACACTGAAGCTTTCTTT	CSVQGNTEAFF
.	.	TRBJ1-1	TRBV7-9	TGTGCCAGCAGCTTGGGCCACGACCGGGGCACTGAAGCTTTCTTT	CASSLGHDRGTEAFF
.	.	TRBJ2-2	TRBV2	TGTGCCATCCCGAAGACGACAGGTCGGTTCCCCTCCGGGGAGCTGTTTTTT	CAIPKTTGRFPSGELFF
.	once	TRBJ2-7	TRBV11-2	TGTGCCAGCAGCCCGGGAATACTTTACAAGCAGTACTTC	CASSPGILYKQYF
.	.	TRBJ2-7	TRBV6-5	TGTGTCAGCAGTTACCCTCGGGGGGCGCGCTACGAGCAGTACTTC	CVSSYPRGARYEQYF
.	.	TRBJ1-1	TRBV10-3	TGTGCCATCATTGGACGTATGAACACTGAAGCATTCTTT	CAIIGRMNTEAFF
TRBD1	.	TRBJ2-6	TRBV28	TGTGCCAGCAGTTCACAGGGGGCCGGGGCCAACGTCCTGACTTTC	CASSSQGAGANVLTF
.	few	TRBJ2-7	TRBV7-3	TGTGCCAGCAGCTTATCGGGCGGAGTAGTCCCCTACGAGCAGTACTTC	CASSLSGGVVPYEQYF
.	many	TRBJ1-3	TRBV6-5	TGTGCCAGCCGGGCCTACTCTGGAAACACCATATATTTT	CASRAYSGNTIYF
.	.	TRBJ2-7	TRBV5-6	TGTGCCAGCAGCTTGATACGGGGAGCCCACGAGCAGTACTTC	CASSLIRGAHEQYF
.	.	TRBJ2-7	TRBV6-6	TGTGCCAGCAGTTATGAGGCTGTTACCCTCTACGAGCAGTACTTC	CASSYEAVTLYEQYF
.	few	TRBJ2-2	TRBV7-9	TGTGCCAGCAGCCCGAGACACCTTCCCGGGGAGCTGTTTTTT	CASSPRHLPGELFF
.	few	TRBJ1-5	TRBV6-1	TGTGCCAGCAGTGAAAGGGGGGGGCGCGGCAATCAGCCCCAGCATTTT	CASSERGGRGNQPQHF
.	few	TRBJ2-7	TRBV21-1	TGTGCCAGCAGCCCGCCGAAGGGGCGGAAGGGAGAGCAGTACTTC	CASSPPKGRKGEQYF
.	.	TRBJ1-2	TRBV28	TGTGCCAGCAGCTTCGCCCACATGGACGGAAACTATGGCTACACCTTC	CASSFAHMDGNYGYTF
.	.	TRBJ2-7	TRBV6-2/TRBV6-3	TGTGCCAGCCGGCCCCAAAAAGGGCACAGCTACGAGCAGCACTTC	CASRPQKGHSYEQHF
.	once	TRBJ1-4	TRBV5-6	TGTGCCAGCACCTTGGACACCGGGGGATCAAAACTGTTTTTT	CASTLDTGGSKLFF
TRBD1	.	TRBJ2-7	TRBV4-2	TGTGCCAGCAGCCCGACGCCTGGGACAGGGGGGTACGAGCAGTGCTTC	CASSPTPGTGGYEQCF
TRBD2	.	TRBJ2-1	TRBV6-2/TRBV6-3	TGTGCCAGCCGGGCGGGCGGAGGGAGGGCCTACAATGAGCAGTTCTTC	CASRAGGGRAYNEQFF
TRBD1	.	TRBJ2-5	TRBV5-1	TGCGCCAGCTGGGACAGCCCATACCAAGAGACCCAGTACTTC	CASWDSPYQETQYF
TRBD1	.	TRBJ2-1	TRBV11-3	TGTGCCAGCAGCACCAGGACAGGGCCTCTCAATGGGCAGTTCTTC	CASSTRTGPLNGQFF
TRBD2	.	TRBJ2-1	TRBV12-3/TRBV12-4	TGTGCCAGCTGCCCCCGGACTAGCGGGAGATATGAGCAGTTCTTC	CASCPRTSGRYEQFF